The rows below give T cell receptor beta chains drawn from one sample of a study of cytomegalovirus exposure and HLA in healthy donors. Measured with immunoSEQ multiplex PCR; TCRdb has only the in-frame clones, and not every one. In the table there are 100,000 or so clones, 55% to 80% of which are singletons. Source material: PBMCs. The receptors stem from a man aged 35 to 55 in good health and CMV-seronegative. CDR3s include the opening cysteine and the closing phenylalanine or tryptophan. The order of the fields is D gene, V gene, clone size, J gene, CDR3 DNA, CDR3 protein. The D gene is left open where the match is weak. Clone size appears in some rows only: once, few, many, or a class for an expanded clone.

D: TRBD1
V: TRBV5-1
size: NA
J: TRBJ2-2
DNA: TGCGCCAGCAGCTTGACAGGGGGAACTACGAACACCGGGGAGCTGTTTTTT
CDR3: CASSLTGGTTNTGELFF

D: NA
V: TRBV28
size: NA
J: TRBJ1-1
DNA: TGTGCCACTTTAAGGGGACTAGGAGGATACACTGAAGCTTTCTTT
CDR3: CATLRGLGGYTEAFF

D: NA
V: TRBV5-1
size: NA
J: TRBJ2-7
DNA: TGCGCCAGCAGGTTCGAGAACGAGCAGTACTTC
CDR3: CASRFENEQYF

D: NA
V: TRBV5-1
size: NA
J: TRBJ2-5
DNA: TGCGCCAGCAGTGGGAGGCTTAGACAGGGTATCCAAGAGACCCAGTACTTC
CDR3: CASSGRLRQGIQETQYF

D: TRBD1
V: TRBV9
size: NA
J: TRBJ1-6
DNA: TGTGCCAGCAGCCGGGACAGGGGTAATTCACCCCTCCACTTT
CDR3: CASSRDRGNSPLHF

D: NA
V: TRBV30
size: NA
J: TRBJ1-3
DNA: TGTGCCTGGTACAGGGTAGGAGGAAACACCATATATTTT
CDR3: CAWYRVGGNTIYF

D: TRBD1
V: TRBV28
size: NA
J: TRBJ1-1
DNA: TGTGCCAGCAGTTTACTTTTATCTCTACAGGGGTTCCAGACTGAAGCTTTCTTT
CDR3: CASSLLLSLQGFQTEAFF

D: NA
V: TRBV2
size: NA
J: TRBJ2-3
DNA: TGTGCCAGCAGTACAGGTTGGGGCACAGATACGCAGTATTTT
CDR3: CASSTGWGTDTQYF

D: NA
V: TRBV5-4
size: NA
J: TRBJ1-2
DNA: TGTGCCAGCAGCTCGGGGGGGGTAAGGGGCTACACCTTC
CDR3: CASSSGGVRGYTF

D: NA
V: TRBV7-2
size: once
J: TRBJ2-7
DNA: TGTGCCAGCAGCTTAGCCGGACAGAACTACGAGCAGTACTTC
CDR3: CASSLAGQNYEQYF

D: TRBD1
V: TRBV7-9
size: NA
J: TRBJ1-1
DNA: TGTGCCAGCAGCCCTACAGGGGGGAACACTGAAGCTTTCTTT
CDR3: CASSPTGGNTEAFF

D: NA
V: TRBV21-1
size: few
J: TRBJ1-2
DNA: TGTGCCAGCAGTAATAACAGGGTTAAGGATGGCTACACCTTC
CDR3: CASSNNRVKDGYTF

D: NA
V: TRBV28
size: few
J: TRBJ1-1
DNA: TGTGCCAGCAGTCTGCGGACTATTGCGGTTGAAGCTTTCTTT
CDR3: CASSLRTIAVEAFF

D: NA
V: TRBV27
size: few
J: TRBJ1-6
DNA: TGTGCCAGCAGTCAAGCGGATACCTCACCCCTCCACTTT
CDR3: CASSQADTSPLHF

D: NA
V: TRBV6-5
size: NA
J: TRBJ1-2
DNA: TGTGCCAGCAGTTACGCGGCTAACTATGGCTACACCTTC
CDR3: CASSYAANYGYTF

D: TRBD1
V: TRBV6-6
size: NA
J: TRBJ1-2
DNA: TGTGCCAGCAGTTACTCGGGACAGGGAGTTGGCTATGGCTACACCTTC
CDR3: CASSYSGQGVGYGYTF

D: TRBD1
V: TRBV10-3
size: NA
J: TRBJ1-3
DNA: TGTGCCTCAGGGACAGGTCGCTCTGGAAACACCATATATTTT
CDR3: CASGTGRSGNTIYF

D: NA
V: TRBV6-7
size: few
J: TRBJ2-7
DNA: TGTGCCAGTTTGCGGGCTGATCGCTCCTACGAGCAGTACTTC
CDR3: CASLRADRSYEQYF

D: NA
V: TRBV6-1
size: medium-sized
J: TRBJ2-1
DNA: TGTGCCAGCAGGTTCTCGCGGGGTTCCTACAATGAGCAGTTCTTC
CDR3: CASRFSRGSYNEQFF

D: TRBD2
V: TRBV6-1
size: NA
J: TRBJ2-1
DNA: TGTGCCAGCAGTGGTGCGGGGGGGGGTTACAATGAGCAGTTCTTC
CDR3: CASSGAGGGYNEQFF

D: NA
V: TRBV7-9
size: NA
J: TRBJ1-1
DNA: TGTGCCAGCAGCTTAGAGTTCGGGGGTGAAGCTTTCTTT
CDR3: CASSLEFGGEAFF

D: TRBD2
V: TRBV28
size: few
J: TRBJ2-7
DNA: TGTGCCAGCAGTCCTATTTGGGGAGGGACTAACTACGAGCAGTACTTC
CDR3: CASSPIWGGTNYEQYF

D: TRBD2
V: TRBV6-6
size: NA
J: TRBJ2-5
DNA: TGTGCCAGCAGTTACTTACTAGCGGGGGAACAAGAGACCCAGTACTTC
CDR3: CASSYLLAGEQETQYF

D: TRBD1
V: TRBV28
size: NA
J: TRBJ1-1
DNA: TGTGCCAGCAGTTTCTACGGACAGGGAAACACTGAAGCTTTCTTT
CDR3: CASSFYGQGNTEAFF

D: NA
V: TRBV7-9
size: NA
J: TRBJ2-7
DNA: TGTGCCAGCAGCTTAACTCAGGGGTACGAGCAGTACTTC
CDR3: CASSLTQGYEQYF